The 10 T cell receptor beta chains reported below all come from one sample, sequenced in a study of radiation and T cells in renal cell carcinoma. Time point meaning: blood 4 weeks post-SBRT, at nephrectomy. Treatment described: 15 Gy SBRT to primary tumor, nephrectomy 4 weeks later. Produced via immunoSEQ multiplex PCR; TCRdb's table is partial and in-frame only. The table shows approximately 85,000 clones, with about 89% occurring only once. The source material was blood, sampled from a patient whose treatment included radiotherapy and nephrectomy. The receptors were sampled from a woman in her seventies with renal cell carcinoma.

The rearrangement joins TRBV10-1 to TRBJ2-7, with 7 bases that match TRBD2. The CDR3 length is 16 residues. V shed 10 bases, J shed 2 bases, and the junction held 17 bases outside the gene matches. In germline, CDR1 is WNHNN, CDR2 SYGVQD (reference sequence). The CDR3 loop is CANEQQRGPHPYEQYF. CDR3 DNA sequence: TGCGCCAACGAACAACAGCGGGGTCCCCACCCCTACGAGCAGTACTTC.

The chain uses TRBV7-2 and TRBJ2-2, with 7 nucleotides matching TRBD1. Germline V gene lookup returns CDR1 SGHTA and CDR2 FQGNSA. The V gene end was trimmed by 1 base and the J gene end by 6 bases; junction bases not matched to a gene: 5. The CDR3 is 15 amino acids. DNA for the CDR3: TGTGCCAGCAGCTTAGGGGGTACAGGGGCCGGGGAGCTGTTTTTT. Translation: CASSLGGTGAGELFF.

This chain joins TRBV6-1 and TRBJ1-2; D gene unclear. V lost 6 bases, J lost 3 bases, and 11 bases lay in between. The CDR3 extends over 13 amino acids. Germline V lookup: CDR1 MNHNS, CDR2 SASEGT. The CDR3 DNA sequence: TGTGCCAGCAGCGCCGACGGAGACTATGGCTACACCTTC. It codes for CASSADGDYGYTF.

The V gene is TRBV4-3, the J gene TRBJ1-4; tentatively, D is TRBD1 (5 bases). V lost 1 base and J 8 bases, leaving 11 bases between the germline ends. The CDR3 is 14 amino acids. CDR1 is LGHNA, CDR2 YSLEER, per germline. The CDR3 here is CASSQGGFVEKLFF. The CDR3 nucleotides are TGCGCCAGCAGCCAAGGGGGCTTTGTAGAAAAACTGTTTTTT.

V usage is TRBV6-5 and J usage is TRBJ1-2; maybe TRBD1 (6 bases). There are 13 residues in the CDR3. Germline V gene data show CDR1 as MNHEY and CDR2 as SVGAGI. V was clipped by 6 bases and J by 3 bases, with 11 bases between them. CDR3 protein: CASRNRDHYGYTF. CDR3 nucleotide sequence: TGTGCCAGCAGGAACAGGGACCACTATGGCTACACCTTC.

The rearrangement joins TRBV7-9 to TRBJ1-2; unclear D gene. The CDR3 contains 13 residues. CDR1 and CDR2 (germline): SEHNR, FQNEAQ (reference sequence). The V end lost 1 base, the J end lost 8 bases, and 11 bases lay between the germline ends. This CDR3 reads CASSLGRLEGYTF. The CDR3 DNA is TGTGCCAGCAGCTTAGGGCGTTTAGAGGGCTACACCTTC.

The gene calls are TRBV19 and TRBJ2-3, with TRBD1 as a possible D gene (6 bases). CDR1 is LNHDA and CDR2 is SQIVND in the germline V gene (reference sequence). The CDR3 covers 14 residues. Trimming took 1 base from V and 5 from J, leaving 10 bases between them. CDR3 in DNA: TGTGCCAGTAGTATAGGGTGGGGGCAAGATACGCAGTATTTT. It codes for CASSIGWGQDTQYF.

The chain recombines TRBV6-1 with TRBJ2-7; D uncertain. V gave up 1 base and J gave up 2 bases, with 6 bases separating them. CDR3 length: 13 residues. Germline values: CDR1 MNHNS, CDR2 SASEGT. The CDR3: CASSEGVPYEQYF. The CDR3, as DNA: TGTGCCAGCAGTGAAGGAGTACCCTACGAGCAGTACTTC.

This clone was seen just once. The rearrangement joins TRBV9 to TRBJ2-1, with D perhaps TRBD1 (5 bases). CDR1 and CDR2 from the germline V gene are SGDLS and YYNGEE. The CDR3 totals 14 residues. Trimming removed 0 bases from V and 7 bases from J, with 11 bases in between. CDR3 coding DNA: TGTGCCAGCAGCGTAGTTGGGGCCCGGAATGAGCAGTTCTTC. Its translation is CASSVVGARNEQFF.

The chain combines TRBV5-1 with TRBJ2-7, with D perhaps TRBD1 or TRBD2 (5 bases each). Germline V gene sequence: CDR1 SGHRS, CDR2 YFSETQ. The CDR3 has 15 residues. V lost 4 bases, J lost 3 bases, and 17 bases lay in between. The CDR3 is CASSPGTAVFYEQYF. Written as DNA, the CDR3 is TGCGCCAGCAGCCCGGGGACCGCTGTCTTCTACGAGCAGTACTTC.